This T cell receptor beta chain comes out of a study of blood T cells in healthy people across ages. Overall study findings and caveats: Higher diversity, along with more naive CD4+ cells, distinguished long-lived donors from aged donors.

Then a second PCR, running roughly 7 to 11 cycles, was carried out with a sample-barcoded 5' primer and a J-beta primer mix. TCRdb reprocessed the 5' RACE reads via MiXCR and lists one record per CDR3 protein. The sample includes just under 750,000 distinct CDR3 sequences, about 20% of them seen just once. Germline loops: CDR1 SQVTM, CDR2 ANQGSEA. This CDR3 region has 11 residues. The ends were cut back, 7 bases at V and 4 bases at J, with 9 bases in the middle. This clonotype appeared a few times. Its target is unknown. Given a much more abundant clone one base away, this may be a read error. The rearrangement uses TRBV29-1 and TRBJ2-3; no clear D. The sample was blood. The TCR sequence derives from a man between 65 and 80 years old in good health. Here the CDR3 reads CSAIRADTQYF. The CDR3 coding sequence is TGCAGCGCCATTCGAGCAGATACGCAGTATTTT.